These T cell receptor beta chains were read from a single sample in a study of graft-versus-host responses after intestinal transplantation. Data came from immunoSEQ multiplex PCR; TCRdb stores just in-frame clones and leaves some out. The data contain about 88,000 clones, roughly 93% of them seen just once; the ten biggest clones take up approximately 0.2%. These receptors have no identified antigens. Material: unstimulated CD4+ T cells sorted from spleen or lymph node cells, obtained before transplant. The receptors originated from a human donor who was the organ donor for an intestinal transplant. Both conserved end residues are part of each CDR3. D genes are given only for firm matches. Clone size, where shown, is once, few, many, or a class for clones that have expanded.

d_gene | j_gene | abundance | v_gene | CDR3nt | CDR3aa
. | TRBJ2-3 | . | TRBV5-1 | TGCGCCAGCAGCCCAGGGGGCACAGATACGCAGTATTTT | CASSPGGTDTQYF
TRBD1 | TRBJ1-5 | . | TRBV28 | TGTGCCAGCAGTCCGACAGGGATTGGCAATCAGCCCCAGCATTTT | CASSPTGIGNQPQHF
. | TRBJ2-5 | once | TRBV5-1 | TGCGCCAGCAGCTTGGCTTTAGCAGGGCCAGAGACCCAGTACTTC | CASSLALAGPETQYF
. | TRBJ2-2 | few | TRBV6-4 | TGTGCCAGCAGTCGGACTCGTGACACCGGGGAGCTGTTTTTT | CASSRTRDTGELFF
TRBD1 | TRBJ1-2 | . | TRBV27 | TGTGCCAGCAGGACGATTACAGGGGGAGGTACTAATGGCTACACCTTC | CASRTITGGGTNGYTF
TRBD1 | TRBJ1-5 | . | TRBV10-3 | TGTGCCATCAGCCGACAGGGCCAGGGCAATCAGCCCCAGCATTTT | CAISRQGQGNQPQHF
. | TRBJ2-5 | . | TRBV11-2 | TGTGCCAGCAGCTTTAACAGGGAAGATGGGGAGACCCAGTACTTC | CASSFNREDGETQYF
TRBD1 | TRBJ1-3 | . | TRBV27 | TGTGCCAGCAGTTTAGGGTCAGGGGGCTTTTCTGGAAACACCATATATTTT | CASSLGSGGFSGNTIYF
TRBD1 | TRBJ2-7 | . | TRBV4-1 | TGCGCCAGCAGCAGTTACAGGGGGCTCTACGAGCAGTACTTC | CASSSYRGLYEQYF
. | TRBJ2-5 | . | TRBV18 | TGTGCCAGCTCACCACATCTACAAGAGACCCAGTACTTC | CASSPHLQETQYF
TRBD1 | TRBJ2-7 | . | TRBV2 | TGTGCCAGCAGAGACCCGGGACAGCGGATATTC | CASRDPGQRIF
. | TRBJ1-3 | . | TRBV2 | TGTGCCAGCAGTGATCAGGGGCCTTACTCTGGAAACACCATATATTTT | CASSDQGPYSGNTIYF
. | TRBJ2-6 | . | TRBV6-6 | TGTGCCAGCAGCCGGAGCTCTGGGGCCAACGTCCTGACTTTC | CASSRSSGANVLTF
. | TRBJ1-2 | once | TRBV6-6 | TGTGCCAGCAGTTCCGTAAAATCAGCCTCCTACACCTTC | CASSSVKSASYTF
TRBD1 | TRBJ2-1 | . | TRBV27 | TGTGCCAGCAGTCTCCCTGGTCGGGGACAGGGGATGAATGAGCAGTTCTTC | CASSLPGRGQGMNEQFF
. | TRBJ2-1 | . | TRBV11-3 | TGTGCCAGCAGCTTCACACTAGCCGGGAATGAGCAGTTCTTC | CASSFTLAGNEQFF
. | TRBJ2-7 | . | TRBV6-5 | TGTGCCAGCACCCGCATCGGATCTACGAGGCAGTACTTC | CASTRIGSTRQYF
. | TRBJ2-1 | . | TRBV18 | TGTGCCAGCTCACCACCGACGGGTACCAATGAGCAGTTCTTC | CASSPPTGTNEQFF
. | TRBJ2-7 | . | TRBV4-2 | TGTGCCAGCAGCCAAGCCCACGCAAGGTTGGGCGAGCAGTACTTC | CASSQAHARLGEQYF
. | TRBJ1-2 | . | TRBV7-9 | TGTGCCAGCAGCCCCCCGGGGGCGCCGAACTATGGCTACACCTTC | CASSPPGAPNYGYTF
TRBD1 | TRBJ1-5 | . | TRBV28 | TGTGCCAGCAGTTTCCGGAATCCGGGACAGGGGTTTCATCAGCCCCAGCATTTT | CASSFRNPGQGFHQPQHF
TRBD1 | TRBJ2-7 | . | TRBV27 | TGTGCCAGCAGTTTTGCCGGGACAGGGTCCTACGAGCAGTACTTC | CASSFAGTGSYEQYF
. | TRBJ1-2 | . | TRBV7-2 | TGTGCCAGCAGCGCCGGGGTTGGCTATGGCTACACCTTC | CASSAGVGYGYTF
TRBD2 | TRBJ2-7 | . | TRBV2 | TGTGCCAGCAGTCGACTAGCGGGGACCTACGAGCAGTACTTC | CASSRLAGTYEQYF
. | TRBJ2-6 | . | TRBV6-5 | TGTGCCAGCAGTCGCGGGGCTGGGGCCAACGTCCTGACTTTC | CASSRGAGANVLTF
TRBD1 | TRBJ1-1 | . | TRBV28 | TGTGCCAGCAGCCTTCCCGGGACAGGAAACACTGAAGCTTTCTTT | CASSLPGTGNTEAFF
. | TRBJ2-1 | . | TRBV18 | TGTGCCAGCTCACCACCGAGCGGCCAGTACAATGAGCAGTTCTTC | CASSPPSGQYNEQFF
. | TRBJ1-1 | . | TRBV29-1 | TGCAGCGTTGATAAGGTCCTTACTGAAGCTTTCTTT | CSVDKVLTEAFF
TRBD1 | TRBJ2-7 | . | TRBV6-1 | TGTGCCAGCAGTGTATCCGGGACAGGGAGCTCCTACGAGCAGTACTTC | CASSVSGTGSSYEQYF
TRBD1 | TRBJ1-1 | . | TRBV5-4 | TGTGCCAGCAGCCCCAGACAGGGGAGGACTGAAGCTTTCTTT | CASSPRQGRTEAFF
. | TRBJ2-7 | . | TRBV4-2 | TGTGCCAGCAGCCAAGAAGGAGGCTCCTACGAGCAGTACTTC | CASSQEGGSYEQYF
TRBD2 | TRBJ2-3 | . | TRBV6-4 | TGTGCCAGCAGTGAAACTAGCGGGAGAACAGATACGCAGTATTTT | CASSETSGRTDTQYF
. | TRBJ2-5 | . | TRBV10-3 | TGTGCCATCAGTGAGACTGGGACAAGGGGCGCAGGAGGAGAGACCCAGTACTTC | CAISETGTRGAGGETQYF
. | TRBJ1-2 | . | TRBV10-3 | TGTGCCATCCGGTGGTCGTCGGGTAACTATGGCTACACCTTC | CAIRWSSGNYGYTF
TRBD1 | TRBJ2-2 | . | TRBV18 | TGTGCCAGCTCACTGACAGGGGAGACCGGGGAGCTGTTTTTT | CASSLTGETGELFF
. | TRBJ1-2 | . | TRBV9 | TGTGCCAGCAGCGGTCGAGCTAACTATGGCTACACCTTC | CASSGRANYGYTF
TRBD1 | TRBJ2-7 | . | TRBV4-1 | TGCGCCAGCAGCCCCCGGACAGGGAGCAGCGAGCAGTACTTC | CASSPRTGSSEQYF
TRBD2 | TRBJ2-1 | . | TRBV5-1 | TGCGCCAGCAGCCGGACTAGCGGGGTATCAAATGAGCAGTTCTTC | CASSRTSGVSNEQFF
. | TRBJ2-3 | . | TRBV4-3 | TGCGCCAGCAGCCAAGAACACGGCGTGTATACGCAGTATTTT | CASSQEHGVYTQYF
. | TRBJ1-1 | once | TRBV9 | TGTGCCAGCAGCGTATCAGGGTGGACTGAAGCTTTCTTT | CASSVSGWTEAFF
. | TRBJ1-1 | . | TRBV4-2 | TGTGCCAGCAGCCAAGACCGGACAGACCCCACTGAAGCTTTCTTT | CASSQDRTDPTEAFF
TRBD2 | TRBJ2-3 | once | TRBV10-2 | TGCGCCAGCAGTGAACTAGCGGGGGGGCGGGGCACAGATACGCAGTATTTT | CASSELAGGRGTDTQYF
TRBD1 | TRBJ1-6 | . | TRBV7-2 | TGTGCCAGCAGCTTAGTCAAGGGGGCGAGGTTCTATAATTCACCCCTCCACTTT | CASSLVKGARFYNSPLHF
. | TRBJ1-2 | . | TRBV5-4 | TGTGCCAGCAGCCCGGGGGGCGGCTACACCTTC | CASSPGGGYTF
TRBD2 | TRBJ2-1 | . | TRBV7-2 | TGTGCCAGCAGCTCAGCCCGGCTAGCGGGGGCCTCCTACAATGAGCAGTTCTTC | CASSSARLAGASYNEQFF
. | TRBJ1-2 | . | TRBV11-2 | TGTGCCAGCGCTGGGAATAACTATGGCTACACCTTC | CASAGNNYGYTF
. | TRBJ1-6 | once | TRBV6-5 | TGTGCCAGCAGTGAATATCGCGGGGATTCACCCCTCCACTTT | CASSEYRGDSPLHF